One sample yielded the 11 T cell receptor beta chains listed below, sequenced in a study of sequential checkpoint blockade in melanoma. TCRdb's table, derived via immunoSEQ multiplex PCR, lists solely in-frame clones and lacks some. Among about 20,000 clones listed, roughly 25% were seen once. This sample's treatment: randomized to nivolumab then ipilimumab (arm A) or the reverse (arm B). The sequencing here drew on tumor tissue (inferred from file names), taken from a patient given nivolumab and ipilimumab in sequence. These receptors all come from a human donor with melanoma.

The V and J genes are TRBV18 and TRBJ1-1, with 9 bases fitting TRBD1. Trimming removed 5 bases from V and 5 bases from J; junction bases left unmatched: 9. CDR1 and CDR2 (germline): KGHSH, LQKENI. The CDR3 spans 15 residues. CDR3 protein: CASSTGTGLLTEAFF. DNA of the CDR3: TGTGCCAGCTCAACCGGGACAGGGTTATTGACTGAAGCTTTCTTT.

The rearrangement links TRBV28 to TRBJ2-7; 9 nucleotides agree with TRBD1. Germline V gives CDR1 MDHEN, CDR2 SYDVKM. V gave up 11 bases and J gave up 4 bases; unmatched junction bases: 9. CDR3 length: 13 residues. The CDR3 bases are TGTGCCGAAACTAGGACAGGGGTTTACGAGCAGTACTTC. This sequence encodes CAETRTGVYEQYF.

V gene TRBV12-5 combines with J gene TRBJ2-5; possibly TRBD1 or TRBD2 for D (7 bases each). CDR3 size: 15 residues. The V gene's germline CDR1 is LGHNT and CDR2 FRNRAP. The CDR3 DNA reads TGTGCCAGCACCCCACGTCGAGCGGGACAGGAGACCCAGTACTTC. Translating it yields CASTPRRAGQETQYF.

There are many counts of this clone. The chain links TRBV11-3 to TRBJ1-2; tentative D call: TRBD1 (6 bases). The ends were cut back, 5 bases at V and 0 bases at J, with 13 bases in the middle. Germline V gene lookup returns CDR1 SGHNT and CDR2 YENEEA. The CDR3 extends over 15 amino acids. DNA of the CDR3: TGTGCCAGCAGCCCCGGACAGTTTACTAACTATGGCTACACCTTC. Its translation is CASSPGQFTNYGYTF.

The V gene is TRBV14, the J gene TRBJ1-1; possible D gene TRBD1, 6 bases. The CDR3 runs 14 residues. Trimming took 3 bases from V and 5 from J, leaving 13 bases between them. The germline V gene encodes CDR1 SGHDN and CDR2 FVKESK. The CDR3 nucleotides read TGTGCCAGCAGCCACGTCAGGGGAGGAACTGAAGCTTTCTTT. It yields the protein CASSHVRGGTEAFF.

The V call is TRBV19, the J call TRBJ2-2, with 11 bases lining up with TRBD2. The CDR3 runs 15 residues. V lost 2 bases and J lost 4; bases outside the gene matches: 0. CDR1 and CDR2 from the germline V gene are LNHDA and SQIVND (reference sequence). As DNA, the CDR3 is TGTGCCAGTAGTATAACTAGCGGGAGCACCGGGGAGCTGTTTTTT. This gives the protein CASSITSGSTGELFF.

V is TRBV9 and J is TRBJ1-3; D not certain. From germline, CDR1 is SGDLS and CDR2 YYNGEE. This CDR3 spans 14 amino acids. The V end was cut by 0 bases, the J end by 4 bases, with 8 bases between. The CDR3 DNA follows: TGTGCCAGCAGCGTAGTGGACGGCGGAAACACCATATATTTT. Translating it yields CASSVVDGGNTIYF. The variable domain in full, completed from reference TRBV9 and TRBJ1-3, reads DSGVTQTPKHLITATGQRVTLRCSPRSGDLSVYWYQQSLDQGLQFLIQYYNGEERAKGNILERFSAQQFPDLHSELNLSSLELGDSALYFCASSVVDGGNTIYFGEGSWLTVV.

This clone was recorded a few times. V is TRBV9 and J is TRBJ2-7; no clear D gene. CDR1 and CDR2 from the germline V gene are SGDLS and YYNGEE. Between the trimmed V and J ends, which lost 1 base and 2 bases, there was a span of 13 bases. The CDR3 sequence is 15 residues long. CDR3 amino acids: CASSVSDRVAYEQYF. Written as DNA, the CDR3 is TGTGCCAGCAGCGTAAGTGATCGGGTAGCCTACGAGCAGTACTTC.

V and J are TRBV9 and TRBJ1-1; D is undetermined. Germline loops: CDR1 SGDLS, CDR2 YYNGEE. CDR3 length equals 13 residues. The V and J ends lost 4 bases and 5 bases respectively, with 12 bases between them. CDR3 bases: TGTGCCAGCAGCCCAGAAGGACGTACTGAAGCTTTCTTT. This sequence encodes CASSPEGRTEAFF.

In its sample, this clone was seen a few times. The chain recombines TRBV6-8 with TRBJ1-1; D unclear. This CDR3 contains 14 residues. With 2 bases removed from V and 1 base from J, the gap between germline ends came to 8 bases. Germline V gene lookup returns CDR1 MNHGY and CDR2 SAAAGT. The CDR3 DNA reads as TGTGCCAGCAGTTACGCCGACAAGAACACTGAAGCTTTCTTT. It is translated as CASSYADKNTEAFF.

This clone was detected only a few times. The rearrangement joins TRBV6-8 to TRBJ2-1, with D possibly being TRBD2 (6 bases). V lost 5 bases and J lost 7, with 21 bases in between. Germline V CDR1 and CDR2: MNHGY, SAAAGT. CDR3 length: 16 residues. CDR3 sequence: CASSRAGRAANNEQFF. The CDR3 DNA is TGTGCCAGCAGTCGGGCGGGGCGTGCGGCGAATAATGAGCAGTTCTTC.